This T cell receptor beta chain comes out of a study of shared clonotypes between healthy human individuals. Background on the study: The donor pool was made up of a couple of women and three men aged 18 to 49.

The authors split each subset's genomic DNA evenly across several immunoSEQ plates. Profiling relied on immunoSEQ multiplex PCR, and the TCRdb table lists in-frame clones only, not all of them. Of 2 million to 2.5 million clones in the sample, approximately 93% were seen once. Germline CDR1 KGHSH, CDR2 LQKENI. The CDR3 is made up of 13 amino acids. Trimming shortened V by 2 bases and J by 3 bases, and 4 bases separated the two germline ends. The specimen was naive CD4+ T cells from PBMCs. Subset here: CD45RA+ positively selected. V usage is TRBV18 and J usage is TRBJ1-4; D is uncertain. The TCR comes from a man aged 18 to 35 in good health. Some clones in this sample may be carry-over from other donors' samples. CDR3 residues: CASSPMANEKLFF. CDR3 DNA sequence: TGTGCCAGCTCACCAATGGCTAATGAAAAACTGTTTTTT.